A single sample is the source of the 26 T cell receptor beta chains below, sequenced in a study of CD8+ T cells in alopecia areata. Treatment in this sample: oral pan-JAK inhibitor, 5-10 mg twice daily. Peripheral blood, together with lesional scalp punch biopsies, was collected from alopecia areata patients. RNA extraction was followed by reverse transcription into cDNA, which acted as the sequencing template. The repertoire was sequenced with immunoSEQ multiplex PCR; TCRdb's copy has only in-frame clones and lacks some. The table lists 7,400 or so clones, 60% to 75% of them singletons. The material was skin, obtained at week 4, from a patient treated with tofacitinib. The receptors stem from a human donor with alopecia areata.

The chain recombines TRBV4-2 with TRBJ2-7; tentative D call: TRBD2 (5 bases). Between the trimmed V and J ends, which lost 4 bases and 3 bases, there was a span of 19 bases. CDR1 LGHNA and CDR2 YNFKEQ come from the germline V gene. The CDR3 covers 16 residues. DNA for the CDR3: TGTGCCAGCAGCCCGGCTACGGGGAGTAAGGTCTACGAGCAGTACTTC. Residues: CASSPATGSKVYEQYF.

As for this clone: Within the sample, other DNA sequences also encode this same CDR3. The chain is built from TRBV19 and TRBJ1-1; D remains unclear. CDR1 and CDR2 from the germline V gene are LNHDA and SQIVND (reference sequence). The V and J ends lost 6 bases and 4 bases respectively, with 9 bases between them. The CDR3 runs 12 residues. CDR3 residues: CASSIPGTEAFF. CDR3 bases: TGTGCCAGTAGCATCCCAGGCACTGAAGCTTTCTTT. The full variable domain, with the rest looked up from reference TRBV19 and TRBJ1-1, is DGGITQSPKYLFRKEGQNVTLSCEQNLNHDAMYWYRQDPGQGLRLIYYSQIVNDFQKGDIAEGYSVSREKKESFPLTVTSAQKNPTAFYLCASSIPGTEAFFGQGTRLTVV.

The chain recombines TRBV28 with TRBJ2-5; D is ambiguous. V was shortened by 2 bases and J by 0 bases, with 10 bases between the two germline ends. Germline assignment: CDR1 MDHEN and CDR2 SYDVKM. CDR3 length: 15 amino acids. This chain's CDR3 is CASSLQFQYQETQYF. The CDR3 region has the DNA TGTGCCAGCAGTTTACAGTTCCAGTACCAAGAGACCCAGTACTTC.

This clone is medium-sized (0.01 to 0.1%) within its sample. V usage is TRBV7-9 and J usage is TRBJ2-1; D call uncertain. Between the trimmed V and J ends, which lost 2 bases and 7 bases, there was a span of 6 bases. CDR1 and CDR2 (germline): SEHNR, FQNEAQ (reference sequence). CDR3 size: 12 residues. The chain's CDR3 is CASSLNWNEQFF. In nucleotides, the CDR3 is TGTGCCAGCAGCTTAAATTGGAATGAGCAGTTCTTC. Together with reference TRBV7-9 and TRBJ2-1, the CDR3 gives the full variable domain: DTGVSQNPRHKITKRGQNVTFRCDPISEHNRLYWYRQTLGQGPEFLTYFQNEAQLEKSRLLSDRFSAERPKGSFSTLEIQRTEQGDSAMYLCASSLNWNEQFFGPGTRLTVL.

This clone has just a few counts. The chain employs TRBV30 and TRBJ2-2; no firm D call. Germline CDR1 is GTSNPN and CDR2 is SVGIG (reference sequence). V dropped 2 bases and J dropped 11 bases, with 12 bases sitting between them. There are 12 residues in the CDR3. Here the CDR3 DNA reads TGTGCCTGGAGTAGGTTGGGGATTGAGCTGTTTTTT. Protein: CAWSRLGIELFF. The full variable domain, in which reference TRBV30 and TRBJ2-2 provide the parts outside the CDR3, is SQTIHQWPATLVQPVGSPLSLECTVEGTSNPNLYWYRQAAGRGLQLLFYSVGIGQISSEVPQNLSASRPQDRQFILSSKKLLLSDSGFYLCAWSRLGIELFFGEGSRLTVL.

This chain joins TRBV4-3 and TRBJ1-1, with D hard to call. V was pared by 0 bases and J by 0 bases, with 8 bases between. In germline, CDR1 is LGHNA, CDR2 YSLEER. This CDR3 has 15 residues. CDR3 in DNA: TGCGCCAGCAGCCAAGAGGAGGGAATGAACACTGAAGCTTTCTTT. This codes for CASSQEEGMNTEAFF.

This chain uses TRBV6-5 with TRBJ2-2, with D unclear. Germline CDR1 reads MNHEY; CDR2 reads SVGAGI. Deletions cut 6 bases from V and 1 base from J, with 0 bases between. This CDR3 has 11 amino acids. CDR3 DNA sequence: TGTGCCAGCAGGAACACCGGGGAGCTGTTTTTT. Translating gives CASRNTGELFF.

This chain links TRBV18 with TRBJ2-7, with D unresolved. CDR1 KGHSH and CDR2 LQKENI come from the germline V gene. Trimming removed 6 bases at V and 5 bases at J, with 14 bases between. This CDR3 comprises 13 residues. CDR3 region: CASSRTYGNEQYF. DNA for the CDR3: TGTGCCAGCTCCCGGACGTACGGTAACGAGCAGTACTTC.

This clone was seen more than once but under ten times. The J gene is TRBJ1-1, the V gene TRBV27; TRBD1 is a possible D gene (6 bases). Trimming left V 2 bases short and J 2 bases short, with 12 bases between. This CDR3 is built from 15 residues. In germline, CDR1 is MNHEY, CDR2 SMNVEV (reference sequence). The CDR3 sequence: CASSLIGRGNTEAFF. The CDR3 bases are TGTGCCAGCAGTTTAATCGGCAGGGGTAACACTGAAGCTTTCTTT.

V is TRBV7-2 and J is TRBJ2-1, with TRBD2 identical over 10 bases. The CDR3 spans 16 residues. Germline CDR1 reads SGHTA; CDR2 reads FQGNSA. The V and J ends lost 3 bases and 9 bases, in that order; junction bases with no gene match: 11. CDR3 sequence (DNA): TGTGCCAGCAGCTTCGTTGCAGCGGGGGGGCCCGGTGAGCAGTTCTTC. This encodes CASSFVAAGGPGEQFF.

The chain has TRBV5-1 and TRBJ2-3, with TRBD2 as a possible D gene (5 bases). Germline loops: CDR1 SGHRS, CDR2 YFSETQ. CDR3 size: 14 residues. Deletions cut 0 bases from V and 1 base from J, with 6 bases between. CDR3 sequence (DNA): TGCGCCAGCAGCTTGGAAGCGGGCACAGATACGCAGTATTTT. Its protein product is CASSLEAGTDTQYF.

CDR3 DNA sequence: TGTGCCAGCAGAGAACTAGGCGCCGGGGAGCTGTTTTTT. Translation: CASRELGAGELFF. The rearrangement joins TRBV14 to TRBJ2-2; D is perhaps TRBD2 (5 bases). The V gene's germline CDR1 is SGHDN and CDR2 FVKESK. This CDR3 has 13 amino acids. V lost 6 bases and J lost 6, with 11 bases in between.

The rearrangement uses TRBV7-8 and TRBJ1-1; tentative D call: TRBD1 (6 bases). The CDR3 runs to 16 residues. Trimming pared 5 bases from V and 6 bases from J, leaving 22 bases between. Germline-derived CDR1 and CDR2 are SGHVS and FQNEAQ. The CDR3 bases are TGTGCCAGCAGCCCCCGTTCTCAGCAGGGGTTAGCTGAAGCTTTCTTT. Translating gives CASSPRSQQGLAEAFF.

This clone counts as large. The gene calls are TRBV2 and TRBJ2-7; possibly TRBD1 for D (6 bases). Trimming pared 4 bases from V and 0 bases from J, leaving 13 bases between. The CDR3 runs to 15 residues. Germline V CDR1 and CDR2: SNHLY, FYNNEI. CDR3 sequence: CASSAQGSGSYEQYF. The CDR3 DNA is TGTGCCAGCAGTGCTCAGGGGTCGGGCTCCTACGAGCAGTACTTC.

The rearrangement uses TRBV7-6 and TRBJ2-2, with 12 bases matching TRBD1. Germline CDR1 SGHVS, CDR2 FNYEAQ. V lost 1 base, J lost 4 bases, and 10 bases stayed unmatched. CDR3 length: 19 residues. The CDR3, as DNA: TGTGCCAGCAGCTTAGGCCCCAGGGGACAGGGGGCGACCACCGGGGAGCTGTTTTTT. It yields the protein CASSLGPRGQGATTGELFF.

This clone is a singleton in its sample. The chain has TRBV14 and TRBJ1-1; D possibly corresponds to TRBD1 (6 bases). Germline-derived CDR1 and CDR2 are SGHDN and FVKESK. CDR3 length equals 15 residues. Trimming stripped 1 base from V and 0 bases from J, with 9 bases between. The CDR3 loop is CASSQGTALNTEAFF. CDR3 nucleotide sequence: TGTGCCAGCAGCCAAGGGACAGCTTTGAACACTGAAGCTTTCTTT.

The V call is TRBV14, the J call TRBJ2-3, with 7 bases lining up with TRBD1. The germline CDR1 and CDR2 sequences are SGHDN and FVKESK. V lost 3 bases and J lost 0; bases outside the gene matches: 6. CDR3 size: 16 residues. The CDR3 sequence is CASSHRQGPSTDTQYF. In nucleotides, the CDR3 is TGTGCCAGCAGCCACCGACAGGGACCCAGCACAGATACGCAGTATTTT. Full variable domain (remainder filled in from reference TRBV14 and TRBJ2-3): EAGVTQFPSHSVIEKGQTVTLRCDPISGHDNLYWYRRVMGKEIKFLLHFVKESKQDESGMPNNRFLAERTGGTYSTLKVQPAELEDSGVYFCASSHRQGPSTDTQYFGPGTRLTVL.

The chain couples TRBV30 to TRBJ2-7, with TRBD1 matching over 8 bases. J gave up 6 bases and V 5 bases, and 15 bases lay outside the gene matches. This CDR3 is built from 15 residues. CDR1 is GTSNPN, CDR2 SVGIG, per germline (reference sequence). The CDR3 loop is CAWGGRAGGVSEQYF. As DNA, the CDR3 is TGTGCCTGGGGCGGGCGGGCAGGGGGCGTCTCCGAGCAGTACTTC.

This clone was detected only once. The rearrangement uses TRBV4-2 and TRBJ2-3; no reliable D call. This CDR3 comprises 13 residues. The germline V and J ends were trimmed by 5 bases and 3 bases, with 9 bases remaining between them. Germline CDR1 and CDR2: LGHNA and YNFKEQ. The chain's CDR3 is CASSLRPTDTQYF. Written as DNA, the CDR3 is TGTGCCAGCAGCTTGAGGCCTACAGATACGCAGTATTTT.

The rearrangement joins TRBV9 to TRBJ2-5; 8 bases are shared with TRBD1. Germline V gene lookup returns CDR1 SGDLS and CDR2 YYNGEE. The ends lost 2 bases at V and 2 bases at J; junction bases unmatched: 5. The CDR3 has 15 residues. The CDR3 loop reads CASSVAGGLQETQYF. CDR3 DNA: TGTGCCAGCAGCGTGGCAGGGGGCTTACAAGAGACCCAGTACTTC.

The CDR3 spells CASALILDSGQFF. DNA for the CDR3: TGTGCCAGCGCACTCATCCTGGACAGTGGGCAGTTCTTC. The J gene is TRBJ2-1, the V gene TRBV27; D possibly corresponds to TRBD1 (6 bases). The CDR3 runs to 13 residues. CDR1 MNHEY and CDR2 SMNVEV come from the germline V gene (reference sequence). The ends were cut back, 8 bases at V and 12 bases at J, with 20 bases in the middle.

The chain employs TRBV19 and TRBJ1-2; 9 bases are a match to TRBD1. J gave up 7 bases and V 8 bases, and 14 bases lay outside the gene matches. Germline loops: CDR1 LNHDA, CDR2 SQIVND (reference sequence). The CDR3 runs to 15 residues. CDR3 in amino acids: CASYATGTGLSGYTF. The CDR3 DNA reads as TGTGCCAGTTATGCTACCGGGACAGGGTTAAGTGGCTACACCTTC.

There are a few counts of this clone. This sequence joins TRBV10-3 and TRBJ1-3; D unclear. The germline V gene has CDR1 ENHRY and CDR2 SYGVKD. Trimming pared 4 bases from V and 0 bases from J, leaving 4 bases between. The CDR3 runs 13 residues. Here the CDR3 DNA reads TGTGCCATCAGTGTGCCCTCTGGAAACACCATATATTTT. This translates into CAISVPSGNTIYF.

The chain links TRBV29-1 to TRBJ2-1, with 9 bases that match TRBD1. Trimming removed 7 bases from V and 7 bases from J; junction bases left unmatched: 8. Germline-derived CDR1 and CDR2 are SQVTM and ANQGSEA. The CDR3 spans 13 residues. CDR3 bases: TGCAGCGCCAGGGGACAGGGTGGAAATGAGCAGTTCTTC. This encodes CSARGQGGNEQFF.

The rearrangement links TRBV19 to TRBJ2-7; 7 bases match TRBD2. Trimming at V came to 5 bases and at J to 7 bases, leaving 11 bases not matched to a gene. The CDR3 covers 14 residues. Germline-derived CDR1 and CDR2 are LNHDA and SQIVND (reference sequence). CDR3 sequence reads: CASSPDQTSREQYF. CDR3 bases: TGTGCCAGTAGTCCCGATCAGACTAGCAGGGAGCAGTACTTC.

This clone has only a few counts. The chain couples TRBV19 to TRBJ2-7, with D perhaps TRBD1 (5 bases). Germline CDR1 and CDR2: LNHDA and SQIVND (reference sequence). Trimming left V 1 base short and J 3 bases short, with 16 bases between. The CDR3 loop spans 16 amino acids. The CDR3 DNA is TGTGCCAGTAGTATAGCATCCGACAGTAACTTCTACGAGCAGTACTTC. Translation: CASSIASDSNFYEQYF.